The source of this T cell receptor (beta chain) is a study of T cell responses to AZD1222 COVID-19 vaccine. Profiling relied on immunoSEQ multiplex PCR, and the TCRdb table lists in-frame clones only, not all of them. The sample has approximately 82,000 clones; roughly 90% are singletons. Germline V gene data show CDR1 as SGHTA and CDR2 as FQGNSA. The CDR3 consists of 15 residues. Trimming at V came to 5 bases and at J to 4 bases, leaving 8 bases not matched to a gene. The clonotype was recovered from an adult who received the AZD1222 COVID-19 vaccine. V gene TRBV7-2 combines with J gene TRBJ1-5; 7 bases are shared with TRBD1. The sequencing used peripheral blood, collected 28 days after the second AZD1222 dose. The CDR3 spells CASSHTGVSNQPQHF. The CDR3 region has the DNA TGTGCCAGCAGCCATACAGGGGTTTCAAATCAGCCCCAGCATTTT.